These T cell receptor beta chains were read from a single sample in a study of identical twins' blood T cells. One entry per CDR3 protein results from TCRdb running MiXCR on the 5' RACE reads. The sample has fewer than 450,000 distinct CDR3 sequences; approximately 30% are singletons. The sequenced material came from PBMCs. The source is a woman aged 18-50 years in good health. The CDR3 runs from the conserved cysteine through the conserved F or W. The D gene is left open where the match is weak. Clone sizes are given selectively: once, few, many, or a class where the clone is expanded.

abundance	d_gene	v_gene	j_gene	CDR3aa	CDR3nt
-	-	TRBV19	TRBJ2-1	CASSRSGFYNEQFF	TGTGCCAGTAGTCGGTCAGGATTCTACAATGAGCAGTTCTTC
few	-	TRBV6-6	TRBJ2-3	CASSYRVSTDTQYF	TGTGCCAGCAGTTACCGGGTCTCCACAGATACGCAGTATTTT
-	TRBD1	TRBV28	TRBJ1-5	CASQTTGPQPQHF	TGTGCCAGCCAGACGACAGGGCCCCAGCCCCAGCATTTT
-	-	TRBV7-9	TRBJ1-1	CASSSRSPEAFF	TGTGCCAGCAGCTCCCGCTCCCCTGAAGCTTTCTTT
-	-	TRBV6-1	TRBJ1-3	CASRLPSGGNTIYF	TGTGCCAGCAGGTTACCTTCAGGTGGAAACACCATATATTTT
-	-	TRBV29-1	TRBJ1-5	CSVTIAGARGNQPQHF	TGCAGCGTTACCATCGCAGGGGCGCGGGGCAATCAGCCCCAGCATTTT
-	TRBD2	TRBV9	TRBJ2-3	CASNRGGFTDTQYF	TGTGCCAGCAATCGGGGGGGGTTCACAGATACGCAGTATTTT
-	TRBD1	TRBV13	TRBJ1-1	CASSFGDRGRTEAFF	TGTGCCAGCAGCTTCGGGGACAGGGGAAGGACTGAAGCTTTCTTT
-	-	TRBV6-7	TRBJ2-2	CAGSYPAPAPLSTGELFF	TGTGCCGGCAGTTACCCCGCCCCGGCCCCCCTTAGCACCGGGGAGCTGTTTTTT
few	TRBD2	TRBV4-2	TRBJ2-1	CASSPYPKLAGGNNEQFF	TGTGCCAGCAGTCCTTACCCAAAACTAGCGGGGGGGAACAATGAGCAGTTCTTC
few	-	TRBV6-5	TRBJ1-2	CASSYGRGYGYTF	TGTGCCAGCAGTTACGGCAGGGGCTATGGCTACACCTTC
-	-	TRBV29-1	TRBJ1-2	CSVAGRGRNYGYTF	TGCAGCGTGGCCGGACGGGGTCGCAACTATGGCTACACCTTC
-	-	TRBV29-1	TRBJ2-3	CSVEDLSDRLPSTDTQYF	TGCAGCGTTGAAGATCTTTCCGATCGACTCCCTAGCACAGATACGCAGTATTTT
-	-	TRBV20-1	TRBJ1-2	CSAREVGGGYTF	TGCAGTGCTAGAGAAGTCGGTGGTGGCTACACCTTC
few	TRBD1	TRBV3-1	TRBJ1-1	CASSRRGLESEAFF	TGTGCCAGCAGCCGCAGGGGGCTTGAGAGTGAAGCTTTCTTT
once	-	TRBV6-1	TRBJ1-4	CASAGRGSTGEKLFF	TGTGCCAGCGCAGGTAGAGGGTCGACGGGTGAAAAACTGTTTTTT
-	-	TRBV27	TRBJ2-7	CASSSCEQYF	TGTGCCAGCAGTTCTTGCGAGCAGTACTTC
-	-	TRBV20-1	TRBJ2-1	CSARTRILAGNEHFF	TGCAGTGCTAGGACGCGGATACTAGCTGGCAATGAGCATTTCTTC
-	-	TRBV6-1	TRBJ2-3	CASSEVAAADTQYF	TGTGCCAGCAGTGAAGTAGCGGCGGCAGATACGCAGTATTTT
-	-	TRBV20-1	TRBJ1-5	CSAVGTVNQPQHF	TGCAGTGCGGTCGGGACGGTCAATCAGCCCCAGCATTTT
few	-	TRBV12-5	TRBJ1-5	CASGLAREAVQHF	TGTGCTAGTGGTCTCGCCAGGGAAGCAGTGCAGCATTTT
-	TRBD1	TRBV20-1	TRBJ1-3	CSAGQGSGNTIYF	TGCAGTGCCGGACAGGGCTCTGGAAACACCATATATTTT
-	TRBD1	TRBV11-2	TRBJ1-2	CASSLNLGGLLHYGYTF	TGTGCCAGCAGCCTAAACTTAGGGGGCCTACTACACTATGGCTACACCTTC
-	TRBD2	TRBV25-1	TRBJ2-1	CASSEYPRTSGSPDNEQFF	TGTGCCAGCAGTGAATATCCTCGGACTAGCGGGTCACCCGACAATGAGCAGTTCTTC
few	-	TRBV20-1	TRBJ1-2	CSARDEGSYDYTF	TGCAGTGCTAGAGATGAGGGATCCTATGACTACACCTTC
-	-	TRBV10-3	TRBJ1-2	CAISLGRVYGYTF	TGTGCCATCAGTCTTGGACGGGTCTATGGCTACACCTTC
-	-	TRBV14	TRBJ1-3	CASSQERKSGNTIYF	TGTGCCAGCAGCCAAGAAAGGAAATCTGGAAACACCATATATTTT
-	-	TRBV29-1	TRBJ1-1	CSVGGLNTEAFF	TGCAGCGTTGGAGGGTTGAACACTGAAGCTTTCTTT
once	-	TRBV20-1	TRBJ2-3	CSASRWEGTDTQYF	TGCAGTGCTAGTAGGTGGGAGGGCACAGATACGCAGTATTTT
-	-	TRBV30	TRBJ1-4	CAYSGTGNEKLFF	TGTGCCTACTCCGGGACCGGGAACGAAAAACTGTTTTTT
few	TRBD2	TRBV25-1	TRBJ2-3	CASSGGGDRQYF	TGTGCCAGCAGTGGTGGGGGGGACCGGCAGTATTTT
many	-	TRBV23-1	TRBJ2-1	CASSQSSRQTPAYNEQFF	TGCGCCAGCAGTCAATCTTCTAGGCAGACCCCGGCCTACAATGAGCAGTTCTTC
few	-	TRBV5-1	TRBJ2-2	CASSLDRDVGELFF	TGCGCCAGCAGCTTGGACAGGGATGTCGGGGAGCTGTTTTTT
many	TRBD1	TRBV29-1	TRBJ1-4	CSVETGADEKLFF	TGCAGCGTCGAGACAGGGGCGGATGAAAAACTGTTTTTT
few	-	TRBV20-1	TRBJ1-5	CSAVDRNNQPQHF	TGCAGTGCTGTCGACAGGAACAATCAGCCCCAGCATTTT
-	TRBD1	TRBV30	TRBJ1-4	CAWSPLGRGNEKLFF	TGTGCCTGGAGTCCCCTGGGCAGGGGGAATGAAAAACTGTTTTTT
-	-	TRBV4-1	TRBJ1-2	CASSQGGGPYGYTF	TGCGCCAGCAGCCAAGGTGGGGGCCCCTATGGCTACACCTTC